Below are 19 T cell receptor beta chains sequenced from a single sample in a study of human T cells and chemical hapten exposure. As for time point: healthy volunteer bleed at 2 weeks. The total RNA was obtained from whole blood that was not fractionated. TCRdb called the RACE reads again in MiXCR, with one record for every CDR3 protein. The sample lists roughly 48,000 distinct CDR3 sequences, 3.5% to 4.5% occurring once. The sequencing sample was made of whole blood. These receptors originate from a human donor in good health. Some clones in this sample may be carry-over from other donors' samples.

This clonotype was seen a few times. The rearrangement joins TRBV20-1 to TRBJ2-6; the D gene is possibly TRBD2 (5 bases). V dropped 4 bases and J dropped 2 bases, with 9 bases sitting between them. This CDR3 region has 14 residues. Germline V gene sequence: CDR1 DFQATT, CDR2 SNEGSKA (reference sequence). This CDR3 is CSANGEAGANVLTF. CDR3 bases: TGCAGTGCTAACGGGGAAGCTGGGGCCAACGTCCTGACTTTC.

This clonotype was seen many times. The chain employs TRBV29-1 and TRBJ2-7; 7 nucleotides agree with TRBD1. CDR1 and CDR2 from the germline V gene are SQVTM and ANQGSEA. After removal of 6 bases from V and 5 bases from J, the junction contained 7 bases not matched to a gene. This CDR3 is built from 12 residues. The CDR3 spells CSVIQGTDEQYF. CDR3 DNA: TGCAGCGTGATACAGGGGACGGACGAGCAGTACTTC.

This clonotype appeared many times. The chain uses TRBV28 and TRBJ2-6; 7 bases map to TRBD1. Germline V gene sequence: CDR1 MDHEN, CDR2 SYDVKM. The CDR3 spans 15 residues. The V segment lost 6 bases and the J segment 2 bases; nucleotides outside the gene matches: 4. The CDR3 reads CASRTQGAGANVLTF. CDR3 nucleotides: TGTGCCAGCAGGACTCAGGGGGCTGGGGCCAACGTCCTGACTTTC.

This clonotype came up many times. The V gene is TRBV18, the J gene TRBJ2-5, with D perhaps matching TRBD2 (5 bases). Germline V CDR1 and CDR2: KGHSH, LQKENI. The CDR3 has 13 amino acids. V dropped 8 bases and J dropped 3 bases, with 13 bases sitting between them. CDR3: CASAAGNKETQYF. CDR3 bases: TGTGCCAGCGCGGCCGGGAACAAAGAGACCCAGTACTTC.

Ten or more counts support this clonotype. The chain combines TRBV15 with TRBJ2-3; 7 bases are shared with TRBD2. Germline CDR1 LNHNV, CDR2 YYDKDF (reference sequence). The CDR3 covers 16 residues. V lost 5 bases and J lost 4; bases outside the gene matches: 12. This CDR3 is CATSGGLVGLSDTQYF. Written as DNA, the CDR3 is TGTGCCACCAGCGGCGGACTAGTCGGCCTTTCAGATACGCAGTATTTT.

This clonotype turned up a few times. This rearrangement joins TRBV7-2 to TRBJ1-5; weak D call: TRBD1 (5 bases). The germline V gene has CDR1 SGHTA and CDR2 FQGNSA. Between the trimmed V and J ends, which lost 3 bases and 6 bases, there was a span of 6 bases. This CDR3 has 12 residues. The CDR3 coding sequence is TGTGCCAGCAGCTTCAGGGCTCAGCCCCAGCATTTT. Translating it yields CASSFRAQPQHF.

This clonotype occurred many times. The chain is built from TRBV6-5 and TRBJ1-5; D is undetermined. The CDR3 covers 13 residues. The ends were cut back, 0 bases at V and 7 bases at J, with 7 bases in the middle. In germline, CDR1 is MNHEY, CDR2 SVGAGI. The CDR3 reads CASSYSINQPQHF. The CDR3 nucleotides are TGTGCCAGCAGTTACTCGATTAACCAGCCCCAGCATTTT.

This clonotype was seen many times. The V gene is TRBV28, the J gene TRBJ2-1; tentatively, D is TRBD2 (5 bases). Trimming cost V 5 bases and J 9 bases, with 11 bases left between them. The germline V gene encodes CDR1 MDHEN and CDR2 SYDVKM. This CDR3 comprises 12 residues. CDR3 residues: CASSVAGVEQFF. The CDR3 nucleotides are TGTGCCAGCAGTGTAGCCGGGGTTGAGCAGTTCTTC.

J is TRBJ2-7 and V is TRBV29-1; 14 positions match TRBD2. CDR3 size: 17 residues. The V segment lost 0 bases and the J segment 5 bases; nucleotides outside the gene matches: 9. Germline V gene lookup returns CDR1 SQVTM and CDR2 ANQGSEA. The CDR3 region has the DNA TGCAGCGTTGAAGAATCCGGGGGACTAGCGGGAGTTAACGAGCAGTACTTC. Amino acid sequence: CSVEESGGLAGVNEQYF.

The genes are TRBV18 and TRBJ2-7; D gene unclear. This CDR3 comprises 13 residues. The V gene lost 3 bases and the J gene lost 7 bases, with 13 bases spanning the gap. Germline CDR1 reads KGHSH; CDR2 reads LQKENI. The CDR3 spells CASSPTGSGEQYF. CDR3 bases: TGTGCCAGCTCACCGACCGGGTCCGGGGAGCAGTACTTC.

CDR3 loop: CASSGQDNQPQHF. In DNA form, the CDR3 reads TGTGCCAGCTCAGGGCAGGACAATCAGCCCCAGCATTTT. The rearrangement joins TRBV18 to TRBJ1-5; D not resolved. The length of the CDR3 is 13 residues. Germline loops: CDR1 KGHSH, CDR2 LQKENI. Trimming removed 5 bases at V and 3 bases at J, with 8 bases between.

At least ten counts were recorded for this clonotype. The rearrangement links TRBV7-9 to TRBJ2-3; 7 bases line up with TRBD2. The germline V gene has CDR1 SEHNR and CDR2 FQNEAQ (reference sequence). V shed 5 bases and J 2 bases; nucleotides not matched to a gene: 4. The CDR3 is 14 amino acids. CDR3 in amino acids: CASSPGGSTDTQYF. Written as DNA, the CDR3 is TGTGCCAGCAGCCCGGGAGGATCCACAGATACGCAGTATTTT.

There are many counts of this clonotype. V gene TRBV6-6 combines with J gene TRBJ1-2; D is possibly TRBD1 (5 bases). Germline values: CDR1 MNHNY, CDR2 SVGAGI (reference sequence). Trimming cost V 6 bases and J 3 bases, with 17 bases left between them. The CDR3 is made up of 15 amino acids. The CDR3 protein is CASSRGLLSHYGYTF. CDR3 bases: TGTGCCAGCAGCCGGGGCTTACTATCCCACTATGGCTACACCTTC.

This clonotype was detected only a few times. The chain joins TRBV2 to TRBJ2-3, with D tentatively TRBD1 (5 bases). Germline loops: CDR1 SNHLY, CDR2 FYNNEI. The CDR3 extends over 17 amino acids. V gave up 6 bases and J gave up 3 bases, with 22 bases separating them. DNA of the CDR3: TGTGCCAGCAGGACACTAAGGGGTAGGGCCCCAACAGATACGCAGTATTTT. This translates into CASRTLRGRAPTDTQYF.

There are many counts of this clonotype. The V call is TRBV5-6, the J call TRBJ2-2; no reliable D call. CDR1 and CDR2 from the germline V gene are SGHDT and YYEEEE. The CDR3 consists of 11 residues. V was trimmed by 0 bases and J by 6 bases, leaving 0 bases between them. The CDR3 region has the DNA TGTGCCAGCAGCTTGGCCGGGGAGCTGTTTTTT. This codes for CASSLAGELFF.

This clonotype has ten or more counts. The chain links TRBV20-1 to TRBJ2-7; TRBD2 matches at 12 bases. Germline lookup yields CDR1 DFQATT and CDR2 SNEGSKA (reference sequence). The CDR3 has 14 amino acids. The trim removed 5 bases at V and 6 bases at J, leaving 8 bases unmatched. CDR3 sequence: CSAPSGTSGFEQYF. As DNA, the CDR3 is TGCAGTGCTCCCTCCGGGACTAGCGGGTTCGAGCAGTACTTC.

This clonotype appeared many times. V gene TRBV30 combines with J gene TRBJ2-3, with TRBD2 matching over 11 bases. Germline CDR1 reads GTSNPN; CDR2 reads SVGIG (reference sequence). With V trimmed by 0 bases and J by 2 bases, 13 bases remained unmatched. This CDR3 spans 19 amino acids. CDR3 DNA: TGTGCCTGGAGTGTACTAGCGGGAGCCCAAATTTCAAACACAGATACGCAGTATTTT. Its translation: CAWSVLAGAQISNTDTQYF.

This clonotype was counted ten times or more. This rearrangement joins TRBV5-1 to TRBJ2-7, with D perhaps TRBD1 (6 bases). Germline loops: CDR1 SGHRS, CDR2 YFSETQ. The CDR3 spans 14 residues. V was trimmed by 4 bases and J by 2 bases, leaving 13 bases between them. The CDR3 DNA reads TGCGCCAGCAGCGGGCACACAGGGCCCTACGAGCAGTACTTC. The encoded protein is CASSGHTGPYEQYF.

This clonotype occurred many times. The rearrangement joins TRBV28 to TRBJ2-1; 10 bases agree with TRBD2. After removal of 4 bases from V and 7 bases from J, the junction contained 10 bases not matched to a gene. The CDR3 is made up of 16 amino acids. Germline V gene lookup returns CDR1 MDHEN and CDR2 SYDVKM. This CDR3 reads CASSSVSGRALNEQFF. Written as DNA, the CDR3 is TGTGCCAGCAGTTCGGTGAGCGGGAGGGCTTTAAATGAGCAGTTCTTC.